Sequencing of this T cell receptor (beta chain) was carried out in a study of molecular identifiers for immune sequencing clone quantification. Study-level information: In replicates, RNA from roughly 20,000 or 100,000 naive CD8 cells was split five ways, four sequenced.

One entry per CDR3 protein, called by TCRdb with MiXCR from the PCR reads. The table lists approximately 630,000 distinct CDR3 sequences, 25% of them singletons, with 0.7% to 0.95% in the top ten. For this clonotype: Its target is not known.

The authors sorted naive CD8 T cells as CD8+CD4-CCR7+CD45RA+. Study-wide findings and caveats: The share of molecules held by clones above 20 RNA copies was over 99% in effector cells and under 1% in naive cells.

The CDR3 spans 14 residues. CDR1 is MNHEY, CDR2 SMNVEV, per germline (reference sequence). V was trimmed by 6 bases and J by 1 base, leaving 12 bases between them. The sequenced sample was naive CD8+ T cells from blood, with Jurkat cell RNA spiked in. The subset was: FACS-sorted CD8+CD4-CCR7+CD45RA+ naive T cells. This clonotype was obtained from a human donor in good health. Some libraries in this study had Jurkat cell RNA spiked in. The V and J genes are TRBV27 and TRBJ1-1; D gene uncertain. In DNA form, the CDR3 reads TGTGCCAGCAGGAACGCGGGAGCGAACACTGAAGCTTTCTTT. Residues: CASRNAGANTEAFF.